There are many counts of the clone carrying this TCR beta chain. These data are taken from a study of regulatory T cells in long-lasting Graves disease. Combining iRepertoire HTBI primers with Arm-PCR of CDR3 regions, the authors built TCR beta libraries. TCRdb recomputed calls from the multiplex PCR reads with MiXCR, one row per CDR3 protein. The sample contains roughly 500,000 distinct CDR3 sequences, 13% of which appear only once. Time point: newly diagnosed GD, antithyroid drugs for less than 3 months. The TCR library used RNA extracted from PBMCs. V dropped 5 bases and J dropped 1 base, with 17 bases sitting between them. CDR1 and CDR2 from the germline V gene are SEHNR and FQNEAQ (reference sequence). CDR3 length: 16 residues. This sample also belongs to another study, concerning T cells in Graves' hyperthyroidism and ophthalmopathy.

The sequencing here drew on peripheral blood mononuclear cells (PBMCs), taken at new diagnosis, from a patient treated with antithyroid drugs. The TCR sequence derives from a man aged 30 to 39 with Graves disease. The chain uses TRBV7-9 and TRBJ1-1; TRBD1 is a possible D gene (5 bases). The CDR3 is CASSRWWGRENTEAFF. CDR3 DNA sequence: TGTGCCAGCAGCCGTTGGTGGGGACGGGAGAACACTGAAGCTTTCTTT.